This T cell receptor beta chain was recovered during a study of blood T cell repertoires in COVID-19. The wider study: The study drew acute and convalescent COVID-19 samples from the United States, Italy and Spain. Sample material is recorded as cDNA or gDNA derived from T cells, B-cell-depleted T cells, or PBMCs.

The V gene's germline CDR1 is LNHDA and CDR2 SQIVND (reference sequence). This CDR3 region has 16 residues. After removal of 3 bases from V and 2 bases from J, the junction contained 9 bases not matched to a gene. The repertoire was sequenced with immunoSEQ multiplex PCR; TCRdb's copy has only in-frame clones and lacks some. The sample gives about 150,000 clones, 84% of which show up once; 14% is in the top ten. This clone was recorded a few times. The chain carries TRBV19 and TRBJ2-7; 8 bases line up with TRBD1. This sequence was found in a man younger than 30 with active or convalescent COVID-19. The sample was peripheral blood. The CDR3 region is CASSILGDRGTYEQYF. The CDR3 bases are TGTGCCAGTAGTATTCTAGGCGACAGGGGAACCTACGAGCAGTACTTC. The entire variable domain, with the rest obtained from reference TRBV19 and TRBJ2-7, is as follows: DGGITQSPKYLFRKEGQNVTLSCEQNLNHDAMYWYRQDPGQGLRLIYYSQIVNDFQKGDIAEGYSVSREKKESFPLTVTSAQKNPTAFYLCASSILGDRGTYEQYFGPGTRLTVT.